The sequence of this TCR beta chain was determined in a study of OX40 agonist ivuxolimab in advanced cancers. Study-level background: Allowance was made for prior anti-PD-1, anti-PD-L1 or anti-CTLA-4 therapy, and roughly 40% had some. Three patients had partial responses: one hepatocellular carcinoma, two cutaneous melanoma. General study findings and limits: Compared with others, partial responders at 0.1-3.0 mg/kg displayed clonal expansion among the lowest.

Assay: immunoSEQ multiplex PCR; the TCRdb copy retains only in-frame clones and omits some. This table holds around 62,000 clones, 70% to 90% found once. A remark on this clone: Antigen: not known.

Prior autoimmune disease or systemic immunosuppression barred patients. CDR3 length equals 13 residues. Germline loops: CDR1 SGHAT, CDR2 FQNNGV. V lost 4 bases, J lost 9 bases, and 15 bases lay in between. This receptor was identified in an adult with an advanced solid tumor such as melanoma, head and neck, liver or kidney cancer. This chain links TRBV11-2 with TRBJ1-1; D is uncertain. The sample in question was CD4+ or CD8+ T cells sorted from blood, obtained in a trial of the OX40 agonist ivuxolimab. The CDR3 bases are TGTGCCAGCAGCTCCTCGCGGGTATACAAAGCTTTCTTT. Residues: CASSSSRVYKAFF.